Reported below is one T cell receptor (beta chain). This clone occurred once. There is no known antigen for this receptor. The input lacks base qualities; no much larger clone sits a single base away. In the germline V gene, CDR1 corresponds to SQVTM and CDR2 to ANQGSEA. Including the terminal cysteine and phenylalanine, the CDR3 comprises 14 residues. Only the CDR3 part of the read is kept: 42 bases, read in frame from the first base. Trimming accounts for 6 bases at V and 8 bases at J, while the number of junction bases matched to no gene is 7. The data were taken from a study of T cell responses to AZD1222 COVID-19 vaccine (dated by TCRdb to the early 2020s). Context from the whole study: Because spike-specific TCR depth and breadth did not differ between the two schedules, AZD1222 recipients who got a second dose at roughly 4 weeks were pooled with those who got a second dose at roughly 12 weeks. TCR sequencing covered over 230 trial participants: around 210 given two doses of AZD1222 and about 26 given two doses of MenACWY control vaccine. Trial participants were enrolled by age into subgroups of 18-55, 56-69 and 70-plus years, and roughly 160, 29 and 62 TCR-sequenced participants, respectively, were included in these subgroups.

Study-wide findings and limitations: Conclusions about previously exposed vaccinees are limited, since just a handful of AZD1222 recipients were seropositive for SARS-CoV-2 at baseline. After two AZD1222 doses, both the breadth and the depth of spike-specific TCRs were significantly higher than at day 0 and than in MenACWY recipients. In the small 56-69-year group, the increase in depth fell short of significance, most likely because of low power. Epitopes outside the regions mutated in the B.1.351 and B.1.1.7 variants were reportedly recognized by nearly half of the unique spike-specific TCRs. The whole spike protein was spanned by vaccine-associated CD4 TCRs, and dominant responses were seen in regions 160-218 and 743-854. Participants were mostly white British and included more females than males, and it was suggested by the authors that clonal diversity may have been underestimated. Because no day 14 peak-response samples were available, repertoires were characterized only after the peak T cell response.

The CDR3 regions of human TCRbeta chains were analyzed by immunosequencing. On the authors' methods: TCRs in the repertoires were compared against a reference library of SARS-CoV-2-specific TCRs that had been generated with the MIRA antigen-specificity platform. Breadth was defined as the fraction of unique TCRs that were SARS-CoV-2-associated. Depth was defined as the fraction of total T cells that were SARS-CoV-2-associated. Using the MIRA data, each spike-specific TCR was assigned both to the spike region to which the TCR was reactive and to a CD4 or CD8 class. Log10-transformed breadth and depth values were compared by one-way ANOVA with Sidak's multiple comparisons tests. The table comes from immuneACCESS by way of TCRdb, which keeps in-frame sequences with V and J called. Part of the clones is missing from these tables; in studies checked, under half for an unresolved V gene and the rest for unknown reasons. V and J calls and clone size are those listed in that table; D and trimming were worked out from the DNA. Across this sample there are approximately 94,000 clones, with about 87% seen only once. The ten largest clonotypes hold about a sixth of the sample.

The intended sense of this specimen's time point label: baseline before first vaccination. Vaccinee samples were obtained from the UK trials COV001 and COV002, which included a single-blind randomized controlled phase 2/3 trial of AZD1222 (ChAdOx1 nCoV-19) in healthy adults. Trial participant PBMC samples were collected at day 0 and day 28 after the second dose for TCRbeta chain sequencing. Recombination connected TRBV29-1 to TRBJ2-3; 14 middle bases align to TRBD2. The TCR was taken from an adult in good health. The sample in question was peripheral blood, obtained on day 0 of AZD1222 vaccination. CDR3 loop: CSVGLAGGSGTQYF. The nucleotides are TGCAGCGTCGGACTAGCGGGAGGATCGGGTACGCAGTATTTT.